The rows below give T cell receptor beta chains drawn from one sample of a study of post-analysis software for immune sequencing data. TCRdb re-derived calls from the PCR reads in MiXCR, one entry per CDR3 protein. The repertoire includes 750,000 to 950,000 distinct CDR3 sequences, roughly 50% of them detected once, and over 4% sits in the top ten. Specimen: blood. The receptors were sampled from a girl under 18 with multiple sclerosis. Each CDR3 is given without its conserved first and last residue.

J,V,CDR3
TRBJ2-1,TRBV4-1,ASSQDAGGPPREQF
TRBJ2-7,TRBV6-5,ASSWGGGNSYEQY
TRBJ2-1,TRBV24-1,ATSDKAGTGGRSYNEQF
TRBJ2-1,TRBV12-3/TRBV12-4,ASSSTGARGNEQF
TRBJ2-7,TRBV5-1,ASREGHYEQY
TRBJ2-3,TRBV7-3,ASSYPGTSTDTQY
TRBJ1-1,TRBV6-6,ASKLRGGESNTEAF
TRBJ2-7,TRBV25-1,ASGLTGTGTYEQY
TRBJ2-5,TRBV6-5,ASSYSGGGETQY
TRBJ2-1,TRBV7-9,ASSLRPLGGSSVNEQF
NA,TRBV21-1,ASSKDQELSYNEQY
TRBJ2-2,TRBV24-1,ATSEGTTNTGELF
TRBJ2-5,TRBV7-9,ASSQKGQGVREY
TRBJ1-1,TRBV29-1,SAGTGGMNTEAF
TRBJ2-3,TRBV5-1,ASSLGGHSDTQY
TRBJ1-6,TRBV25-1,ASSESPRGNSPLH
TRBJ2-3,TRBV7-9,ASSRGDFMADTQY